This entry is about one T cell receptor beta chain. Its target is unknown. The CDR3 is 15 amino acids. V was clipped by 2 bases and J by 1 base; unmatched bases: 5. CDR1 SGHAT and CDR2 FQNNGV come from the germline V gene. This specimen comes from a study of T-cell memory formation after mild COVID-19. General study results and limits: Cross-reactive memory apparently joined, as some responding clones appeared in pre-infection memory.

One entry per CDR3 protein results from TCRdb running MiXCR on the 5' RACE reads. There are 110,000 to 150,000 distinct CDR3 sequences in the sample; less than 25% occur only once, and around 22% lies in the top ten. The sequence was obtained from an adult woman who had mild COVID-19 (a few samples of this study predate the infection). Cell type and time point are not known. The chain has TRBV11-2 and TRBJ2-7; 7 nucleotides align to TRBD2. Sequencing used PBMCs or a T cell subset sorted from them (not recorded which). The CDR3 here is CASSLYAGESYEQYF. The CDR3 DNA reads TGTGCCAGCAGCTTATACGCGGGGGAGTCCTACGAGCAGTACTTC.